Presented here are 8 T cell receptor beta chains from one specimen sequenced in a study of blood T cell repertoires in COVID-19. Measured with immunoSEQ multiplex PCR; TCRdb has only the in-frame clones, and not every one. This table has hundreds of thousands of clones, 88% appearing once. Source material: peripheral blood. The receptors come from a woman aged 25 to 39 with acute or convalescent COVID-19.

This chain connects TRBV3-1 (or the pseudogene TRBV3-2) to TRBJ2-7; no clear D gene. In germline, CDR1 is LGHDT, CDR2 YNNKEL (reference sequence). This CDR3 is built from 12 residues. Trimming took 4 bases from V and 3 from J, leaving 7 bases between them. CDR3 in amino acids: CASSLNFYEQYF. The CDR3 DNA reads TGTGCCAGCAGCCTTAACTTCTACGAGCAGTACTTC.

The gene calls are TRBV24-1 and TRBJ2-5; 7 bases fit TRBD1. CDR3 size: 15 residues. CDR1 is KGHDR, CDR2 SFDVKD, per germline. V shed 1 base, J shed 3 bases, and the junction held 4 bases outside the gene matches. This CDR3 is CATSDFGDSKETQYF. The CDR3 DNA reads as TGTGCCACCAGTGATTTCGGGGACAGTAAAGAGACCCAGTACTTC.

V and J are TRBV3-1 (or the pseudogene TRBV3-2) and TRBJ1-4, with D hard to call. CDR1 is LGHDT and CDR2 is YNNKEL in the germline V gene (reference sequence). The V and J ends lost 0 bases and 7 bases respectively, with 15 bases between them. The CDR3 length is 16 residues. CDR3 DNA: TGTGCCAGCAGCCAAGAATCGTCGACGCGGGGTGAAAAACTGTTTTTT. This gives the protein CASSQESSTRGEKLFF.

The rearrangement joins TRBV9 to TRBJ2-2, with 10 bases matching TRBD2. The CDR3 spans 18 residues. Germline V gene sequence: CDR1 SGDLS, CDR2 YYNGEE. Trimming removed 2 bases from V and 0 bases from J; junction bases left unmatched: 7. CDR3 region: CASSVRVAGGANTGELFF. The DNA of the CDR3 is TGTGCCAGCAGCGTCAGAGTAGCGGGGGGTGCGAACACCGGGGAGCTGTTTTTT.

This clone was seen just once. The chain joins TRBV4-1 to TRBJ1-5; perhaps TRBD1 as D (6 bases). V was cut by 3 bases and J by 5 bases, with 14 bases left in between. The CDR3 sequence is 15 residues long. The germline V gene has CDR1 MGHRA and CDR2 YSYEKL. The CDR3 loop reads CASSQLTGLDQPQHF. The CDR3 DNA follows: TGCGCCAGCAGCCAGCTGACAGGATTAGATCAGCCCCAGCATTTT.

The chain joins TRBV10-3 to TRBJ2-7; 8 bases align to TRBD1. V lost 6 bases and J lost 2; bases outside the gene matches: 6. Germline values: CDR1 ENHRY, CDR2 SYGVKD. CDR3 length: 14 amino acids. The CDR3 sequence is CAISGGTGAYEQYF. The CDR3 coding sequence is TGTGCCATCAGCGGAGGGACAGGAGCCTACGAGCAGTACTTC.

The chain couples TRBV19 to TRBJ2-2; D is possibly TRBD2 (6 bases). Between the trimmed V and J ends, which lost 7 bases and 7 bases, there was a span of 16 bases. CDR1 and CDR2 (germline): LNHDA, SQIVND (reference sequence). This CDR3 spans 14 amino acids. The CDR3 DNA is TGTGCCAGTAAATGGCGGGAAGTTAGCGGGGAGCTGTTTTTT. This encodes CASKWREVSGELFF.

V gene TRBV6-5 combines with J gene TRBJ1-5, with D unclear. Trimming shortened V by 8 bases and J by 6 bases, and 11 bases separated the two germline ends. CDR1 MNHEY and CDR2 SVGAGI come from the germline V gene. The CDR3 is 12 residues long. In DNA form, the CDR3 reads TGTGCCAGCGCCCACGGGGTTCAGCCCCAGCATTTT. This translates into CASAHGVQPQHF.